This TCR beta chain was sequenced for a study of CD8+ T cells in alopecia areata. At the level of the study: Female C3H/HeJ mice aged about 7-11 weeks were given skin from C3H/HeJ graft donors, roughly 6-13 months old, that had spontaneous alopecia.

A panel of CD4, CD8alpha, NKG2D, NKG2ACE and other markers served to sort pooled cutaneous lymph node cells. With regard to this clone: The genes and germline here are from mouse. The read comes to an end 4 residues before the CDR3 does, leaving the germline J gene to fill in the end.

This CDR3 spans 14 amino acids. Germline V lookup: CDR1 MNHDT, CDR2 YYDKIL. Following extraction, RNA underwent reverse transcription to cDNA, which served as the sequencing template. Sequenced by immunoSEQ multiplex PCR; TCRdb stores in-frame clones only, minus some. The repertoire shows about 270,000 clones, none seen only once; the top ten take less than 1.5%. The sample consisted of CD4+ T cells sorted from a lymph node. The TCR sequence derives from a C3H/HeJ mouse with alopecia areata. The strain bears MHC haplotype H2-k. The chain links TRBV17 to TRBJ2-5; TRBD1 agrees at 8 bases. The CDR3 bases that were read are TGTGCTAGCAGTAGAGCACAGGGGGTTGAC. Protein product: CASSRAQGVD. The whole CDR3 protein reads CASSRAQGVDTQYF.